A selection of T cell receptor beta chains follows, all from one sample in a study of blood T cell repertoires in COVID-19. Produced via immunoSEQ multiplex PCR; TCRdb's table is partial and in-frame only. The table records about 100,000 clones, approximately 87% of them present only once. The specimen sequenced was peripheral blood. These receptors were taken from a human donor in a cohort sampled during active COVID-19. CDR3s include the opening cysteine and the closing phenylalanine or tryptophan. D genes are given only for firm matches. The listing skips clone size in some rows; elsewhere it reads once, few, many or a size class.

>.|TRBD1|TRBJ1-2|TRBV12-3/TRBV12-4
CASTGTGHYGYTF
TGTGCCAGCACAGGGACAGGGCACTATGGCTACACCTTC
>.|TRBD1|TRBJ1-4|TRBV7-9
CASSLTGGYEKLFF
TGTGCCAGCAGCTTGACAGGGGGGTATGAAAAACTGTTTTTT
>.|TRBD2|TRBJ2-1|TRBV11-2
CASWGGVAGVNEQFF
TGTGCCAGCTGGGGTGGGGTAGCGGGAGTTAATGAGCAGTTCTTC
>.|.|TRBJ1-2|TRBV7-6
CASSLAEGNLLGYTF
TGTGCCAGCAGCTTAGCGGAGGGGAACCTTTTAGGCTACACCTTC
>.|.|TRBJ2-5|TRBV30
CAWSPTQETQYF
TGTGCCTGGAGTCCTACCCAAGAGACCCAGTACTTC
>.|.|TRBJ2-7|TRBV19
CASSTDSYYEQYF
TGTGCCAGTAGTACGGACAGCTACTACGAGCAGTACTTC
>once|TRBD1|TRBJ1-2|TRBV12-3/TRBV12-4
CASSRTGGYGYTF
TGTGCCAGCAGTAGGACAGGGGGCTATGGCTACACCTTC
>once|.|TRBJ1-2|TRBV5-1
CASSGGLQYGYTF
TGCGCCAGCAGCGGCGGGCTTCAGTATGGCTACACCTTC
>.|.|TRBJ2-4|TRBV6-6
CASSQETGGWGNIQYF
TGTGCCAGCAGCCAGGAAACAGGAGGGTGGGGAAACATTCAGTACTTC
>.|.|TRBJ1-4|TRBV7-8
CASSLGGHEKLFF
TGTGCCAGCAGCTTGGGGGGGCATGAAAAACTGTTTTTT
>.|TRBD1|TRBJ2-5|TRBV5-4
CASSAGGLQETQYF
TGTGCCAGCAGTGCAGGGGGCCTCCAAGAGACCCAGTACTTC
>.|TRBD2|TRBJ2-2|TRBV4-3
CASSHDQPGLAGGGELFF
TGCGCCAGCAGCCACGACCAACCGGGACTAGCGGGGGGTGGGGAGCTGTTTTTT
>.|TRBD1|TRBJ1-2|TRBV19
CASSTSTGGNYGYTF
TGTGCCAGTAGTACCTCGACAGGGGGCAACTATGGCTACACCTTC
>.|.|TRBJ1-2|TRBV29-1
CSVVGGDGYGYTF
TGCAGCGTTGTCGGGGGAGATGGCTATGGCTACACCTTC
>few|TRBD1|TRBJ2-7|TRBV5-4
CASSPSGTGGHEQYF
TGTGCCAGCAGCCCTTCCGGGACAGGGGGCCACGAGCAGTACTTC
>.|.|TRBJ2-3|TRBV6-2/TRBV6-3
CASSYPPRSPTDTQYF
TGTGCCAGCAGTTATCCCCCCCGGTCCCCCACAGATACGCAGTATTTT
>.|TRBD2|TRBJ2-1|TRBV5-1
CASSLGLTSGGAGDEQFF
TGCGCCAGCAGCCTGGGGCTGACTAGCGGGGGGGCCGGCGATGAGCAGTTCTTC